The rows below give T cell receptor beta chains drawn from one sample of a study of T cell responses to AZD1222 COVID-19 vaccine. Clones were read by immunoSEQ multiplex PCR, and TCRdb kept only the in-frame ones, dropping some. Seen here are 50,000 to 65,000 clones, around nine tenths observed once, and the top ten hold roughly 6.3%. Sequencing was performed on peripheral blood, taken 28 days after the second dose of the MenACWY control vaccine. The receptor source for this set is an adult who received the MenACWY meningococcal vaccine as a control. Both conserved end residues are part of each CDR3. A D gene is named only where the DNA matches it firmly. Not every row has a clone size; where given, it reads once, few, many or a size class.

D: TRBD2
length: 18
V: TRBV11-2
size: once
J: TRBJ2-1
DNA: TGTGCCAGCAGCTTCGCCCCCTCTAGCGGCGTAATATTCAATGAGCAGTTCTTC
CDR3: CASSFAPSSGVIFNEQFF

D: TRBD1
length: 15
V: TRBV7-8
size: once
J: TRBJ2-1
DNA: TGTGCCAGCAGCCCACAGGGGGCCCCCTACAATGAGCAGTTCTTC
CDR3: CASSPQGAPYNEQFF

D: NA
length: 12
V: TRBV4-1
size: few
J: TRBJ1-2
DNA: TGCGCCAGCAGCCAAGAACATTTAGGCTACACCTTC
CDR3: CASSQEHLGYTF

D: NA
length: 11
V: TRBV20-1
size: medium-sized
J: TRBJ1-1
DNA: TGCAGTGCCCGAGGGTCCACTGAAGCTTTCTTT
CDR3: CSARGSTEAFF

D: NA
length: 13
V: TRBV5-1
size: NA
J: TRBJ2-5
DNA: TGCGCCAGCAGCTCTGGACCTCTAGAGACCCAGTACTTC
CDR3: CASSSGPLETQYF

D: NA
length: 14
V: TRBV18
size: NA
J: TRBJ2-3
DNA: TGTGCCAGCTCACCAAGTCAGTACACAGATACGCAGTATTTT
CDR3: CASSPSQYTDTQYF

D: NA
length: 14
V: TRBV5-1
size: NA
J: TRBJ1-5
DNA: TGCGCCAGCAGCTTGGAAAGCGGCAATCAGCCCCAGCATTTT
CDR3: CASSLESGNQPQHF

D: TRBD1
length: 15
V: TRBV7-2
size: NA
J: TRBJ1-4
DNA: TGTGCCAGCAGCCCCAGGGGGCAGGGACGTGAAAAACTGTTTTTT
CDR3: CASSPRGQGREKLFF

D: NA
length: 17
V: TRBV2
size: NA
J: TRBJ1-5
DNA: TGTGCCAGCAGCCAAGGCAGGGACCTCTATAGCAATCAGCCCCAGCATTTT
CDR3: CASSQGRDLYSNQPQHF

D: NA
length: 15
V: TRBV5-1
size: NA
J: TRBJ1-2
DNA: TGCGCCAGCAGCTTCCGGGACGGTTTCGCAGATGGCTACACCTTC
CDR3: CASSFRDGFADGYTF

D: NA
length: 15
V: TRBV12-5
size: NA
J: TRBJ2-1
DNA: TGTGCTAGTGGTTTGGTAGCTCGGGGCGGGAATGAGCAGTTCTTC
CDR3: CASGLVARGGNEQFF

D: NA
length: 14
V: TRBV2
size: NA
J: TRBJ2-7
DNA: TGTGCCAGCAGTGAATCCGGGGAATTGAACGAGCAGTACTTC
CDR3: CASSESGELNEQYF

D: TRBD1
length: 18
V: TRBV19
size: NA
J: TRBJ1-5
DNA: TGTGCCAGTAGTATAGGGGACAGGGGCGTGGGGAACAATCAGCCCCAGCATTTT
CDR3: CASSIGDRGVGNNQPQHF

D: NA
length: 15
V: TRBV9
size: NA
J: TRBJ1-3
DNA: TGTGCCAGCAGCGTGGGGGGGAGCTCTGGAAACACCATATATTTT
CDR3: CASSVGGSSGNTIYF

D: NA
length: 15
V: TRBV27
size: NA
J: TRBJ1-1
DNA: TGTGCCAGCAGTCCGGGAGACAGGCACATCACTGAAGCTTTCTTT
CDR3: CASSPGDRHITEAFF

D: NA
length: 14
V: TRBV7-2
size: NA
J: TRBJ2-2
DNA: TGTGCCAGCAGCTTAGGGGGAAACACCGGGGAGCTGTTTTTT
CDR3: CASSLGGNTGELFF

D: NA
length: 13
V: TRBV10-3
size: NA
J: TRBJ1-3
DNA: TGTGCCATCATGGCAGTCTTGGGAAACACCATATATTTT
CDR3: CAIMAVLGNTIYF

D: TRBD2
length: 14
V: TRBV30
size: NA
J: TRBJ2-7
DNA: TGTGCCTGGAGTGTAGCGGGAGGGACCTACGAGCAGTACTTC
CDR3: CAWSVAGGTYEQYF

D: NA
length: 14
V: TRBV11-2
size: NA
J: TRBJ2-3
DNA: TGTGCCAGCAGCTTAGACCGGGCCACAGATACGCAGTATTTT
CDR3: CASSLDRATDTQYF

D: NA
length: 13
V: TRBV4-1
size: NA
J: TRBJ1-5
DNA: TGCGCCAGCAGCCCCACCTCCAATCAGCCCCAGCATTTT
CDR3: CASSPTSNQPQHF

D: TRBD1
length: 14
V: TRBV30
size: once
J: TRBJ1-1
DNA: TGTGCCTGGAGTCCCGTGACAGGGGGCACTGAAGCTTTCTTT
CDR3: CAWSPVTGGTEAFF

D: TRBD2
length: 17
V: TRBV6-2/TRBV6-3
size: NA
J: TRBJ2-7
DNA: TGTGCCAGCAGTTACCCCGCGATAGCGGGATATCCTTACGAGCAGTACTTC
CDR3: CASSYPAIAGYPYEQYF

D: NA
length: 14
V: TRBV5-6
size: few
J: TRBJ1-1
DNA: TGTGCCAGCAGCTGCCAGGTATTGGCCACTGAAGCTTTCTTT
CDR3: CASSCQVLATEAFF

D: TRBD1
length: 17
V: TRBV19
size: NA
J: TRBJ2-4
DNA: TGTGCCAGTAGTGGCCGGACAGGGGGCCTAACCAAAAACATTCAGTACTTC
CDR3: CASSGRTGGLTKNIQYF

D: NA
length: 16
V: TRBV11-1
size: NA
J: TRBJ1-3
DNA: TGTGCCAGCAGCATCCGGACGGCGCCCTCTGGAAACACCATATATTTT
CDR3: CASSIRTAPSGNTIYF

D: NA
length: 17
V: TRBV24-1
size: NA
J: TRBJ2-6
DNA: TGTGCCACCAGTGATGGGGTCACTTTCTCTGGGGCCAACGTCCTGACTTTC
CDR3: CATSDGVTFSGANVLTF

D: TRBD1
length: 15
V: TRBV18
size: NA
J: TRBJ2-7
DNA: TGTGCCAGCTCACGGGTGACAGGGTCTGGCTACGAGCAGTACTTC
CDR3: CASSRVTGSGYEQYF

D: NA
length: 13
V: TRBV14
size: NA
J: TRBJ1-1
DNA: TGTGCCAGCAGCCAAGTGACAAAGGGTGAAGCTTTCTTT
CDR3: CASSQVTKGEAFF

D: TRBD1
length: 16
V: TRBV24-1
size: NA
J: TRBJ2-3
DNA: TGTGCCACCAGTGATATAGGGACAGGGTGGTCAGATACGCAGTATTTT
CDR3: CATSDIGTGWSDTQYF

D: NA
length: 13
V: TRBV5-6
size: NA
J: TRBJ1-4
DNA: TGTGCCAGCAGCTTGAACATGGACGGAAAACTGTTTTTT
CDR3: CASSLNMDGKLFF

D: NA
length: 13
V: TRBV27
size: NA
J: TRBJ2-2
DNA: TGTGCCAGCAGTTTATCGGGTTCCGGGGAGCTGTTTTTT
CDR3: CASSLSGSGELFF

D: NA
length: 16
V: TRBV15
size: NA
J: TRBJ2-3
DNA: TGTGCCACCTCCCTCCGGGACTCACCTAGCACAGATACGCAGTATTTT
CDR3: CATSLRDSPSTDTQYF

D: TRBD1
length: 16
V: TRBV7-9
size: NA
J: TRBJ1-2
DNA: TGTGCCAGCAGTCGCGATACCTCGACAGGGAAAGGTGGCTACACCTTC
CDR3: CASSRDTSTGKGGYTF

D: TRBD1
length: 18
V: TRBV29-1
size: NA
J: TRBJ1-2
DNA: TGCAGCGCTAGAAACCCGGACAGGAGTAACGGGGTGGACTATGGCTACACCTTC
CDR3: CSARNPDRSNGVDYGYTF

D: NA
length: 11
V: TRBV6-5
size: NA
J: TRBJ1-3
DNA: TGTGCCACAAGCTCGGGGGACACCATATATTTT
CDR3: CATSSGDTIYF

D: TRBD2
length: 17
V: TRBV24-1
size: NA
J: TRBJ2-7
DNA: TGTGCCACCAGGCACACTAAAGCGGGAGTGGTGGAGCGCGAGCAGTACTTC
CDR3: CATRHTKAGVVEREQYF

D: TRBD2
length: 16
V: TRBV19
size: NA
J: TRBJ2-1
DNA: TGTGCCAGTAGTGAGACTAGCGGGAGTTCCTACAATGAGCAGTTCTTC
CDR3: CASSETSGSSYNEQFF

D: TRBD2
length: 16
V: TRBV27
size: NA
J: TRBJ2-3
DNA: TGTGCCAGCAGGCAGTTTAGCGGGAGGAGCACAGATACGCAGTATTTT
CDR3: CASRQFSGRSTDTQYF

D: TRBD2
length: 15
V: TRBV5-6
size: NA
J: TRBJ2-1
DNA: TGTGCCAGCAGCTTGGTGGGAGGGCCCCCAAATGAGCAGTTCTTC
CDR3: CASSLVGGPPNEQFF

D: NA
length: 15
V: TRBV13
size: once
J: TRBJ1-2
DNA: TGTGCCAGCACCCGAACCCTAAGTCCCTCCTATGGCTACACCTTC
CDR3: CASTRTLSPSYGYTF

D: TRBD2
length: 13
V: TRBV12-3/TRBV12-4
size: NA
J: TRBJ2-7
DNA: TGTGCCAGCAGGGATAGCGGGAGTTACGAGCAGTACTTC
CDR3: CASRDSGSYEQYF

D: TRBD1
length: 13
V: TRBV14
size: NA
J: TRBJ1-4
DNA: TGTGCCAGCCGCGGACAGGGCTATGAAAAACTGTTTTTT
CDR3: CASRGQGYEKLFF

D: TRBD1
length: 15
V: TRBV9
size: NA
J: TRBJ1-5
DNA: TGTGCCAGCAGTGAGACGGGGACAGGCAATCAGCCCCAGCATTTT
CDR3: CASSETGTGNQPQHF

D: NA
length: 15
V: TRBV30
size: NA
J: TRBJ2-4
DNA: TGTGCCTGGAGTTTGGCAGGGAGGCCCAAAAACATTCAGTACTTC
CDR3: CAWSLAGRPKNIQYF

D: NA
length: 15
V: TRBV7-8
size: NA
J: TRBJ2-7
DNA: TGTGCCAGCAGCTCCCGGGCGGGGCCCAAATACGAGCAGTACTTC
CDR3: CASSSRAGPKYEQYF